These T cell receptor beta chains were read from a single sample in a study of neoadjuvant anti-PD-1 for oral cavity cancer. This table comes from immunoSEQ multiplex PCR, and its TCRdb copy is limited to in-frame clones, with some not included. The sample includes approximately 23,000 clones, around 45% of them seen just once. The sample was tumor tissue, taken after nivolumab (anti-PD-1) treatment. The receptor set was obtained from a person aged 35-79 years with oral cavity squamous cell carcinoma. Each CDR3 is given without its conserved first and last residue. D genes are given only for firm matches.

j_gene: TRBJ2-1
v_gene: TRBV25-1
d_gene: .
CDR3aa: ASSAQGRDEQF

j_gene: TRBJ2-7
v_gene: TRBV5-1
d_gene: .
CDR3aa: ASSRQERGEQY

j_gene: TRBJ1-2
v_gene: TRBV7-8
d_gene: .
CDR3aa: ASSVRTANIYGYT

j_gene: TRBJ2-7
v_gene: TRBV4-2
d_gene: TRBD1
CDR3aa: ASSQARQGRGLEQY

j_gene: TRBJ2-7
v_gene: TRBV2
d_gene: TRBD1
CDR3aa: ASSRGQGREQY

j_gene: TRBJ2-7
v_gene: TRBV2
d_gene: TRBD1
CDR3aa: ASSRPGQAYEQY

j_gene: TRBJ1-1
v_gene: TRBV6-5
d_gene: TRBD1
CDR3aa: ASKENRGRTEAF

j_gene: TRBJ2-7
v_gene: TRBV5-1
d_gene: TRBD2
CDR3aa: ASSLAREGYEQY

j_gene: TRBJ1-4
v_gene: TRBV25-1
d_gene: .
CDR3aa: ASSPPRDGSTNEKLF

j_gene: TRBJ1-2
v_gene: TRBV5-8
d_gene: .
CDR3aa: ASSLAYYGYT

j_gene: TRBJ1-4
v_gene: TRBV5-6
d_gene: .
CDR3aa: ASSLADDTRSEKLF